The 24 T cell receptor beta chains below come from one sample, sequenced in a study of persistence of HIV-infected CD4 T cells. Sequencing used immunoSEQ version 4 in survey mode. Sequenced by immunoSEQ multiplex PCR; TCRdb stores in-frame clones only, minus some. The table lists about 30,000 clones, around 70% of them singletons, with approximately 1.4% in the top ten. These TCRs' antigens remain unknown. Cells were stimulated with overlapping HIV-1 Gag 15-mer peptides. Responding CD4+ T cells were sorted by upregulation of both CD40 ligand and CD69. The sequencing used CD4+ T cells sorted from PBMCs after approximately 20-hour stimulation, collected from a patient who received antiretroviral therapy. These receptors were obtained from an adult man with HIV who was CMV-seropositive.

This clone has only a few counts. The J gene is TRBJ1-1, the V gene TRBV6-5, with 9 bases lining up with TRBD1. The CDR3 covers 12 residues. The germline gives CDR1 MNHEY, CDR2 SVGAGI. Losses at the gene ends were 6 bases for V and 8 bases for J; bases not matched to a gene: 4. For the CDR3, the DNA is TGTGCCAGCAGGGGGACAGGGAGCGAAGCTTTCTTT. It translates to CASRGTGSEAFF.

The V and J genes are TRBV15 and TRBJ1-4; D ambiguous. The germline V and J ends were trimmed by 0 bases and 8 bases, with 13 bases remaining between them. The CDR3 has 15 residues. Looked up from germline, CDR1 is LNHNV and CDR2 is YYDKDF (reference sequence). CDR3 coding DNA: TGTGCCACCAGCAGAGAATTAGGCGCCGAGGAAAAACTGTTTTTT. This translates into CATSRELGAEEKLFF.

The chain couples TRBV10-3 to TRBJ1-1; D gene ambiguous. The CDR3 spans 13 residues. CDR1 ENHRY and CDR2 SYGVKD come from the germline V gene. Trimming stripped 8 bases from V and 5 bases from J, with 15 bases between. The CDR3 nucleotides read TGTGCCATCGGCGGCTGGGTAGGGACTGAAGCTTTCTTT. Amino acids: CAIGGWVGTEAFF.

This clone was seen just once. The chain uses TRBV4-1 and TRBJ2-6; either TRBD1 or TRBD2 may fit D (5 bases each). Trimming took 1 base from V and 0 from J, leaving 13 bases between them. The CDR3 has 18 amino acids. In germline, CDR1 is MGHRA, CDR2 YSYEKL. For the CDR3, the DNA is TGCGCCAGCAGCCAAGGGCCCGGGGCGGCCTCTGGGGCCAACGTCCTGACTTTC. It specifies CASSQGPGAASGANVLTF.

V is TRBV6-1 and J is TRBJ1-6; D call uncertain. This CDR3 contains 14 residues. Germline loops: CDR1 MNHNS, CDR2 SASEGT. Trimming shortened V by 1 base and J by 5 bases, and 6 bases separated the two germline ends. The CDR3, as DNA: TGTGCCAGCAGTGAAGGGGGAAATAATTCACCCCTCCACTTT. Translating it yields CASSEGGNNSPLHF.

A few counts support this clone. This chain links TRBV18 with TRBJ1-3, with a tentative D call TRBD1 (5 bases). V was clipped by 6 bases and J by 2 bases, with 14 bases between them. Germline CDR1 reads KGHSH; CDR2 reads LQKENI. This CDR3 region has 15 residues. Here the CDR3 reads CASSPGTTPGNTIYF. CDR3 sequence (DNA): TGTGCCAGCTCGCCCGGGACCACGCCTGGAAACACCATATATTTT.

The chain couples TRBV20-1 to TRBJ1-1; tentatively, D is TRBD1 (5 bases). Germline V gene lookup returns CDR1 DFQATT and CDR2 SNEGSKA (reference sequence). Trimming pared 3 bases from V and 5 bases from J, leaving 19 bases between. This CDR3 contains 15 residues. The CDR3 is CSASGAGVGGTEAFF. In DNA form, the CDR3 reads TGCAGTGCTAGTGGGGCAGGCGTGGGGGGGACTGAAGCTTTCTTT.

The sample holds one count of this clone. This sequence joins TRBV14 and TRBJ1-6; the D is unclear. V dropped 10 bases and J dropped 6 bases, with 22 bases sitting between them. CDR1 SGHDN and CDR2 FVKESK come from the germline V gene. The CDR3 sequence is 16 residues long. The CDR3 sequence: CANLNRRVSCNSPLHF. CDR3 coding DNA: TGTGCCAACCTCAATCGGAGGGTAAGTTGTAATTCACCCCTCCACTTT.

The J gene is TRBJ2-2, the V gene TRBV7-9, with D perhaps being TRBD1 or TRBD2 (5 bases each). The CDR3 extends over 13 amino acids. Germline-derived CDR1 and CDR2 are SEHNR and FQNEAQ (reference sequence). V shed 6 bases and J shed 4 bases, with 9 bases lying between them. In DNA form, the CDR3 reads TGTGCCAGCAGGATGGGGACCACCGGGGAGCTGTTTTTT. Amino acid sequence: CASRMGTTGELFF. Full variable domain (rest looked up from reference TRBV7-9 and TRBJ2-2): DTGVSQNPRHKITKRGQNVTFRCDPISEHNRLYWYRQTLGQGPEFLTYFQNEAQLEKSRLLSDRFSAERPKGSFSTLEIQRTEQGDSAMYLCASRMGTTGELFFGEGSRLTVL.

The chain recombines TRBV9 with TRBJ2-3, with unresolved D. The CDR3 totals 12 residues. Germline assignment: CDR1 SGDLS and CDR2 YYNGEE. V gave up 3 bases and J gave up 2 bases, with 4 bases separating them. DNA for the CDR3: TGTGCCAGCAGCGAGAACACAGATACGCAGTATTTT. It specifies CASSENTDTQYF. The full variable domain, with the rest looked up from reference TRBV9 and TRBJ2-3, is DSGVTQTPKHLITATGQRVTLRCSPRSGDLSVYWYQQSLDQGLQFLIQYYNGEERAKGNILERFSAQQFPDLHSELNLSSLELGDSALYFCASSENTDTQYFGPGTRLTVL.

This clone occurred a few times. The V gene is TRBV6-1, the J gene TRBJ1-6, with no clear D. V lost 1 base and J lost 7, with 14 bases in between. The length of the CDR3 is 16 residues. The germline CDR1 and CDR2 sequences are MNHNS and SASEGT. CDR3: CASSEVRGSGNSPLHF. Here the CDR3 DNA reads TGTGCCAGCAGTGAAGTCCGAGGGTCCGGGAATTCACCCCTCCACTTT.

The chain employs TRBV5-4 and TRBJ2-2; a weak D match, TRBD1 (6 bases). The CDR3 sequence is 15 residues long. The V end lost 0 bases, the J end lost 4 bases, and 10 bases lay between the germline ends. Germline V lookup: CDR1 SGHNT, CDR2 YYREEE (reference sequence). In DNA, the CDR3 is TGTGCCAGCAGCTTGGCACAGGGATTCACCGGGGAGCTGTTTTTT. Amino acids: CASSLAQGFTGELFF.

The chain is built from TRBV6-5 and TRBJ2-6; D call uncertain. Germline loops: CDR1 MNHEY, CDR2 SVGAGI. The CDR3 spans 14 residues. Trimming left V 2 bases short and J 1 base short, with 3 bases between. This CDR3 reads CASSYGSGANVLTF. CDR3 bases: TGTGCCAGCAGTTACGGATCTGGGGCCAACGTCCTGACTTTC.

The V and J genes are TRBV4-2 and TRBJ2-5; D is unclear. The V end lost 0 bases, the J end lost 2 bases, and 7 bases lay between the germline ends. There are 14 residues in the CDR3. Per the germline V gene, CDR1 is LGHNA and CDR2 is YNFKEQ. CDR3 amino acids: CASSQDMGQETQYF. In DNA form, the CDR3 reads TGTGCCAGCAGCCAAGATATGGGGCAAGAGACCCAGTACTTC.

This clone counts as medium-sized (0.01 to 0.1%). CDR3 nucleotide sequence: TGTGCCAGCAGCCAAGCCGGGGGTAACACTGAAGCTTTCTTT. It codes for CASSQAGGNTEAFF. The chain recombines TRBV3-1 (or the pseudogene TRBV3-2) with TRBJ1-1; possible D gene TRBD1, 5 bases. This CDR3 has 14 residues. Germline CDR1 reads LGHDT; CDR2 reads YNNKEL (reference sequence). V was cut by 1 base and J by 2 bases, with 8 bases left in between.

The rearrangement links TRBV6-2 or TRBV6-3 to TRBJ2-2; 11 bases agree with TRBD1. CDR3 length equals 15 residues. V gave up 5 bases and J gave up 5 bases; unmatched junction bases: 4. Germline CDR1 and CDR2: MNHEY and SVGEGT. The CDR3 region is CASSRDRGLTGELFF. The CDR3 nucleotides are TGTGCCAGCAGTCGGGACAGGGGGTTGACCGGGGAGCTGTTTTTT.

The chain joins TRBV5-1 to TRBJ1-1, with a weak D call TRBD1 (6 bases). Germline V gene sequence: CDR1 SGHRS, CDR2 YFSETQ. The V end lost 2 bases, the J end lost 6 bases, and 17 bases lay between the germline ends. This CDR3 spans 15 amino acids. The CDR3 DNA sequence: TGCGCCAGCAGCTTATCTATTACAGGGATGGCTGAAGCTTTCTTT. Translating gives CASSLSITGMAEAFF. Using reference TRBV5-1 and TRBJ1-1 for the parts outside the CDR3, the full variable domain is KAGVTQTPRYLIKTRGQQVTLSCSPISGHRSVSWYQQTPGQGLQFLFEYFSETQRNKGNFPGRFSGRQFSNSRSEMNVSTLELGDSALYLCASSLSITGMAEAFFGQGTRLTVV.

The chain joins TRBV4-1 to TRBJ1-1, with D uncertain. Germline V CDR1 and CDR2: MGHRA, YSYEKL. The CDR3 length is 13 residues. Trimming removed 0 bases at V and 8 bases at J, with 10 bases between. The CDR3 protein is CASSQDPAREAFF. CDR3 nucleotide sequence: TGCGCCAGCAGCCAAGATCCGGCCCGGGAAGCTTTCTTT.

This chain links TRBV6-1 with TRBJ1-2, with unresolved D. This CDR3 has 16 amino acids. CDR1 is MNHNS, CDR2 SASEGT, per germline. Trimming removed 3 bases from V and 3 bases from J, with 17 bases in between. In nucleotides, the CDR3 is TGTGCCAGCAGTGATCGGGCTTACTCAGGTGACTATGGCTACACCTTC. It codes for CASSDRAYSGDYGYTF.

V is TRBV10-1 and J is TRBJ2-1; TRBD2 aligns across 13 bases. V lost 3 bases, J lost 5 bases, and 1 base stayed unmatched. The CDR3 totals 15 residues. Germline assignment: CDR1 WNHNN and CDR2 SYGVQD (reference sequence). CDR3: CASSDGLAGDNEQFF. The CDR3 DNA reads TGCGCCAGCAGTGACGGACTAGCGGGAGACAATGAGCAGTTCTTC.

The DNA for the CDR3 is TGCAGCGCTTCAGGGGGCGGAAATGAAAAACTGTTTTTT. Its translation is CSASGGGNEKLFF. This sequence joins TRBV29-1 and TRBJ1-4; 8 positions match TRBD1. V gave up 7 bases and J gave up 5 bases; unmatched junction bases: 6. This CDR3 region has 13 residues. The germline CDR1 and CDR2 sequences are SQVTM and ANQGSEA. The variable domain in full, completed from reference TRBV29-1 and TRBJ1-4, reads SAVISQKPSRDICQRGTSLTIQCQVDSQVTMMFWYRQQPGQSLTLIATANQGSEATYESGFVIDKFPISRPNLTFSTLTVSNMSPEDSSIYLCSASGGGNEKLFFGSGTQLSVL.

This clone was seen a few times. The J gene is TRBJ2-6, the V gene TRBV19; D perhaps matches TRBD2 (5 bases). Germline V gene lookup returns CDR1 LNHDA and CDR2 SQIVND (reference sequence). The V end was cut by 5 bases, the J end by 3 bases, with 11 bases between. The CDR3 extends over 15 amino acids. CDR3 amino acids: CASSSGKGGANVLTF. As DNA, the CDR3 is TGTGCCAGTAGTTCGGGAAAAGGTGGGGCCAACGTCCTGACTTTC.

The chain uses TRBV19 and TRBJ2-2; no reliable D call. The length of the CDR3 is 12 residues. The V gene's germline CDR1 is LNHDA and CDR2 SQIVND (reference sequence). The V end lost 4 bases, the J end lost 3 bases, and 3 bases lay between the germline ends. CDR3 bases: TGTGCCAGTAGTAAGGACACCGGGGAGCTGTTTTTT. Protein: CASSKDTGELFF.

This clone was seen a few times. The rearrangement uses TRBV28 and TRBJ1-5; 8 bases line up with TRBD1. V dropped 6 bases and J dropped 7; count of bases not matched to a gene: 11. The V gene's germline CDR1 is MDHEN and CDR2 SYDVKM. The CDR3 is 15 amino acids. CDR3 sequence (DNA): TGTGCCAGCAGGCTAACTCAGGGGGCGGAACAGCCCCAGCATTTT. Protein: CASRLTQGAEQPQHF.